The text below deals with one T cell receptor beta chain. What this receptor recognizes is not known. Base qualities are missing; no much larger clone stands one base away. The CDR3 has 20 amino acids, counting the end cysteine and phenylalanine. Only the CDR3 DNA is retained, 60 bases long and in frame from the first base. Relative to germline, V is missing 4 bases and J is missing 0 bases, with 14 bases of the junction outside any gene match. Per the germline V gene, SGDLS is the CDR1 and YYNGEE is the CDR2. The sample belongs to a study of blood T cell repertoires in COVID-19 (dated by TCRdb to 2020 to 2021). Context from the whole study: The collaborator samples originated in the United States, Italy and Spain and spanned the acute and convalescent phases of COVID-19. The prospective study material was composed of cDNA or gDNA derived from T cells, B-cell-depleted T cells, or PBMCs. Subjects who had been exposed to COVID-19, were actively infected with it, or had recovered from it provided the deeply sampled blood TCRbeta repertoires that made up the dataset. The repertoires were released in a freely available public database intended as a resource for research on the immune response to SARS-CoV-2. Samples were obtained from the ongoing ImmuneRACE study (first 160 participants) and from some 1,300 subjects provided by 6 global collaborators. The sample metadata nearly always contained a de-identified subject ID, COVID-19 status, age in years and sex. Where available, HLA class I and class II types were obtained from metadata supplied by the sample provider rather than from assay-based typing.

TCRbeta CDR3 regions were amplified from genomic DNA using the immunoSEQ Assay, a bias-controlled multiplex PCR. In the original analysis: The number of nucleated cells in each sample was estimated by amplification of reference gene primers within the assay. To quantify the absolute abundance of each unique TCRbeta CDR3 rearrangement, sequence reads were collapsed and filtered. Productive Simpson clonality was computed per sample as the square root of Simpson's diversity index over productive rearrangements. TCRdb stores this immuneACCESS table with in-frame sequences only. Part of the clones is absent; in the studies checked, under half of the shortfall reflects unresolved V genes, and no reason is known for the rest. That table is the source of V, J and clone size, and D and trimming were worked out from the DNA. Here the sample has 270,000 or so clones; around 88% occur a single time. The top ten constitute about 4.2% of the sample.

Each collaborating institution followed its own protocols to collect whole blood in K2EDTA tubes. Collaborator samples were shipped for TCRbeta analysis as frozen whole blood, isolated PBMCs, or DNA extracted from either sample type. What the research found in general, with its limitations: The quantity of clinical and demographic metadata differed by source and by participant and was supplied without curation.

Sequencing input: peripheral blood. The rearrangement joined TRBV9 to TRBJ2-3, with 13 middle bases fitting TRBD2. This TCR came from a man aged 35-49 years with acute or convalescent COVID-19. The bases read TGTGCCAGCAGCCCTAACCTACTAGCGGGGGGGCCTCGTAGCACAGATACGCAGTATTTT. It encodes CASSPNLLAGGPRSTDTQYF.